This T cell receptor beta chain was identified during a study of T cells in Graves' hyperthyroidism and ophthalmopathy. In its sample, this clonotype was seen many times. No antigen is known for it. The investigators amplified TCR beta CDR3 regions from RNA transcripts. HTBI primers drove first-round RT-PCR of the TCR CDR3. MiXCR, applied by TCRdb to the multiplex PCR reads, yields one record per CDR3 protein. The sample holds 200,000 to 250,000 distinct CDR3 sequences, roughly 15% seen once. V dropped 3 bases and J dropped 0 bases, with 12 bases sitting between them. This CDR3 has 17 residues. Study-wide points: Researchers found most expanded thyroid clonotypes above 0.001 in blood as well.

The study included ophthalmopathy patients with Clinical Activity Score at least 3, NOSPECS grade at least 4 and duration under 3 months. Diagnostic assessment was based on clinical symptoms, serum thyroxine and TRAb, thyroid ultrasound and orbital computed tomography. This receptor was obtained from a woman younger than 35 with Graves' ophthalmopathy. The sample was blood. The genes are TRBV12-3 or TRBV12-4 and TRBJ2-6, with D possibly matching TRBD2 (5 bases). CDR3 bases: TGTGCCAGCAGTTTGGTACAGCGGCCCTCTGGGGCCAACGTCCTGACTTTC. Protein product: CASSLVQRPSGANVLTF.